Each of the 28 T cell receptor beta chains below was sequenced from the same sample in a study of blood T cell repertoires in COVID-19. The data were produced by immunoSEQ multiplex PCR, yet TCRdb's version contains in-frame clones alone and is incomplete. The sample lists about 45,000 clones; 70% to 90% were seen once. The sample consisted of peripheral blood. Every receptor here comes from a human donor in a cohort sampled during active COVID-19.

The chain links TRBV29-1 to TRBJ2-7; 9 bases map to TRBD1. Germline V gene lookup returns CDR1 SQVTM and CDR2 ANQGSEA. V dropped 5 bases and J dropped 5; count of bases not matched to a gene: 4. This CDR3 is built from 12 residues. The CDR3 nucleotides are TGCAGCGTTCTTAGGGACAGGGACGAGCAGTACTTC. Translation: CSVLRDRDEQYF.

This clone appeared a few times. The gene calls are TRBV7-2 and TRBJ1-5; 9 nucleotides align to TRBD1. Per germline, CDR1 SGHTA and CDR2 FQGNSA. The junction had 6 bases not matched to a gene; V was cut back by 5 bases and J by 1 base. There are 16 residues in the CDR3. CDR3 region: CASSPTGGISNQPQHF. CDR3 coding DNA: TGTGCCAGCAGCCCGACAGGGGGGATAAGCAATCAGCCCCAGCATTTT.

The chain carries TRBV28 and TRBJ1-5; TRBD1 matches at 7 bases. The V and J ends lost 6 bases and 7 bases, in that order; junction bases with no gene match: 9. Germline assignment: CDR1 MDHEN and CDR2 SYDVKM. The CDR3 is made up of 14 amino acids. The CDR3 region has the DNA TGTGCCAGCAGCGCTGACAGGGTAGGGCAGCCCCAGCATTTT. It is translated as CASSADRVGQPQHF. The whole variable domain, remainder taken from reference TRBV28 and TRBJ1-5, is DVKVTQSSRYLVKRTGEKVFLECVQDMDHENMFWYRQDPGLGLRLIYFSYDVKMKEKGDIPEGYSVSREKKERFSLILESASTNQTSMYLCASSADRVGQPQHFGDGTRLSIL.

This clone was observed a single time. V and J are TRBV5-6 and TRBJ2-1; 12 bases fit TRBD2. The germline CDR1 and CDR2 sequences are SGHDT and YYEEEE. The CDR3 runs 15 residues. V lost 4 bases, J lost 7 bases, and 6 bases stayed unmatched. The CDR3 sequence: CASSLTTSGGNEQFF. Here the CDR3 DNA reads TGTGCCAGCAGCCTGACGACTAGCGGGGGTAATGAGCAGTTCTTC.

The rearrangement uses TRBV6-1 and TRBJ2-1; maybe TRBD2 (5 bases). The germline CDR1 and CDR2 sequences are MNHNS and SASEGT. The length of the CDR3 is 15 residues. V was pared by 0 bases and J by 7 bases, with 13 bases between. The CDR3: CASSEALGTGNEQFF. Written as DNA, the CDR3 is TGTGCCAGCAGTGAAGCGCTTGGCACGGGGAATGAGCAGTTCTTC.

The gene calls are TRBV25-1 and TRBJ1-3, with D possibly being TRBD1 (6 bases). Trimming cost V 4 bases and J 3 bases, with 10 bases left between them. The CDR3 covers 14 residues. Germline-derived CDR1 and CDR2 are MGHDK and SYGVNS. The CDR3 coding sequence is TGTGCCAGCAGTGTGGGGGCGCTTGGAAACACCATATATTTT. This gives the protein CASSVGALGNTIYF.

This chain uses TRBV19 with TRBJ2-2; perhaps TRBD2 as D (5 bases). CDR3 length: 14 amino acids. The germline V gene encodes CDR1 LNHDA and CDR2 SQIVND (reference sequence). Trimming removed 8 bases from V and 4 bases from J, with 14 bases in between. The CDR3 DNA reads as TGTGCCAGTCCACCGGGATCAATCACCGGGGAGCTGTTTTTT. Translating it yields CASPPGSITGELFF.

This chain links TRBV6-6 with TRBJ2-2; TRBD1 is a possible D gene (6 bases). Per the germline V gene, CDR1 is MNHNY and CDR2 is SVGAGI (reference sequence). V dropped 0 bases and J dropped 0 bases, with 8 bases sitting between them. This CDR3 contains 16 residues. The DNA for the CDR3 is TGTGCCAGCAGTTACTCAGGGGGAACGAACACCGGGGAGCTGTTTTTT. It is translated as CASSYSGGTNTGELFF.

This clone was seen a single time. The gene calls are TRBV2 and TRBJ2-1; D ambiguous. The CDR3 spans 11 residues. Germline lookup yields CDR1 SNHLY and CDR2 FYNNEI. Here the CDR3 reads CAAPRPNEQFF. CDR3 nucleotide sequence: TGTGCGGCCCCCCGCCCGAATGAGCAGTTCTTC.

Sample share makes this clone medium-sized. The chain uses TRBV19 and TRBJ2-4, with D tentatively TRBD1 (5 bases). The CDR3 sequence is 16 residues long. V was clipped by 1 base and J by 0 bases, with 10 bases between them. Germline V gene lookup returns CDR1 LNHDA and CDR2 SQIVND (reference sequence). CDR3 sequence reads: CASSIVPDRAKNIQYF. The CDR3 DNA sequence: TGTGCCAGTAGTATAGTGCCCGACAGAGCCAAAAACATTCAGTACTTC.

The V call is TRBV11-2, the J call TRBJ2-3; 8 nucleotides agree with TRBD2. The V gene's germline CDR1 is SGHAT and CDR2 FQNNGV. The CDR3 length is 16 residues. Trimming cost V 0 bases and J 4 bases; bases outside gene matches: 6. Written as DNA, the CDR3 is TGTGCCAGCAGCTTAGAGCGGGGGGTGAACTCAGATACGCAGTATTTT. This encodes CASSLERGVNSDTQYF.

J is TRBJ1-2 and V is TRBV6-5, with TRBD1 as a possible D gene (5 bases). Deletions cut 8 bases from V and 6 bases from J, with 13 bases between. The CDR3 has 12 residues. Germline CDR1 reads MNHEY; CDR2 reads SVGAGI. This chain's CDR3 is CASLGGGDGYTF. In nucleotides, the CDR3 is TGTGCCAGCCTCGGGGGTGGAGATGGCTACACCTTC.

The chain combines TRBV3-1 (or the pseudogene TRBV3-2) with TRBJ2-1, with 8 nucleotides matching TRBD1. The CDR3 spans 14 residues. J was trimmed by 8 bases and V by 4 bases; bases with no gene match: 7. From germline, CDR1 is LGHDT and CDR2 YNNKEL (reference sequence). This CDR3 is CASSPGQGPDEQFF. As DNA, the CDR3 is TGTGCCAGCAGCCCCGGACAGGGCCCCGATGAGCAGTTCTTC.

The chain is built from TRBV14 and TRBJ1-2; D is undetermined. CDR3 length: 17 amino acids. Germline values: CDR1 SGHDN, CDR2 FVKESK. The ends were cut back, 4 bases at V and 7 bases at J, with 25 bases in the middle. The CDR3 DNA reads TGTGCCAGCAGCCCTTCCACGTCGCGGGGTAGGGCCTTTGGCTACACCTTC. Amino acids: CASSPSTSRGRAFGYTF.

This clone has more than one count but fewer than ten. This chain links TRBV11-2 with TRBJ2-3; 11 bases are shared with TRBD1. The germline V gene has CDR1 SGHAT and CDR2 FQNNGV. V shed 4 bases and J 6 bases; nucleotides not matched to a gene: 6. This CDR3 has 15 residues. The CDR3 here is CASSSDRGQMDTQYF. The CDR3 DNA reads TGTGCCAGCAGCTCGGACAGGGGGCAAATGGATACGCAGTATTTT.

The V call is TRBV29-1, the J call TRBJ1-2; 8 bases fit TRBD1. Germline CDR1 and CDR2: SQVTM and ANQGSEA. This CDR3 comprises 13 residues. The J segment lost 6 bases and the V segment lost 5 bases, leaving 8 bases of the junction unmatched. CDR3 amino acids: CSVPGQGSDGYTF. The CDR3 DNA follows: TGCAGCGTTCCCGGACAGGGCTCTGATGGCTACACCTTC.

This clone appeared a single time. The chain links TRBV27 to TRBJ1-4, with D possibly TRBD1 on 6 matching bases. The CDR3 runs to 14 residues. Germline CDR1 reads MNHEY; CDR2 reads SMNVEV (reference sequence). V dropped 5 bases and J dropped 7 bases, with 14 bases sitting between them. DNA for the CDR3: TGTGCCAGCAGTCCTGGGGGGGCGGGTGAAAAACTGTTTTTT. Translating gives CASSPGGAGEKLFF.

This clone has only one observation. The chain recombines TRBV19 with TRBJ2-7; possibly TRBD2 for D (5 bases). The V and J ends lost 4 bases and 0 bases respectively, with 10 bases between them. Germline V gene sequence: CDR1 LNHDA, CDR2 SQIVND (reference sequence). The CDR3 has 14 residues. The CDR3 region is CASSTTGNSYEQYF. CDR3 DNA sequence: TGTGCCAGTAGTACAACCGGGAACTCCTACGAGCAGTACTTC. The full variable domain, with the rest looked up from reference TRBV19 and TRBJ2-7, is DGGITQSPKYLFRKEGQNVTLSCEQNLNHDAMYWYRQDPGQGLRLIYYSQIVNDFQKGDIAEGYSVSREKKESFPLTVTSAQKNPTAFYLCASSTTGNSYEQYFGPGTRLTVT.

V is TRBV19 and J is TRBJ2-7, with TRBD1 identical over 7 bases. Germline V lookup: CDR1 LNHDA, CDR2 SQIVND (reference sequence). After removal of 3 bases from V and 0 bases from J, the junction contained 2 bases not matched to a gene. The CDR3 is 14 amino acids. The CDR3 nucleotides are TGTGCCAGTAGTATGAGGGACAGCTCCTACGAGCAGTACTTC. It specifies CASSMRDSSYEQYF.

This chain uses TRBV3-1 (or the pseudogene TRBV3-2) with TRBJ1-2; D is uncertain. V lost 0 bases, J lost 4 bases, and 9 bases lay in between. The CDR3 is made up of 14 amino acids. Germline CDR1 is LGHDT and CDR2 is YNNKEL (reference sequence). The CDR3 loop reads CASSQDTAGYGYTF. The CDR3 DNA follows: TGTGCCAGCAGCCAAGATACGGCAGGCTATGGCTACACCTTC.

The rearrangement joins TRBV18 to TRBJ2-2, with D perhaps TRBD1 (5 bases). The V end was cut by 1 base, the J end by 2 bases, with 11 bases between. The CDR3 contains 16 residues. Germline CDR1 reads KGHSH; CDR2 reads LQKENI. DNA for the CDR3: TGTGCCAGCTCACCACGGACAACGAGAAACACCGGGGAGCTGTTTTTT. This translates into CASSPRTTRNTGELFF.

The chain links TRBV9 to TRBJ2-5; tentatively, D is TRBD2 (6 bases). CDR1 is SGDLS and CDR2 is YYNGEE in the germline V gene. V was trimmed by 0 bases and J by 1 base, leaving 7 bases between them. The CDR3 is 14 residues long. The CDR3 reads CASSVGGIQETQYF. The CDR3 nucleotides read TGTGCCAGCAGCGTAGGCGGGATCCAAGAGACCCAGTACTTC.

The chain has TRBV6-1 and TRBJ1-1, with no clear D. The CDR3 runs to 12 residues. Germline V gene lookup returns CDR1 MNHNS and CDR2 SASEGT. The ends were cut back, 1 base at V and 8 bases at J, with 8 bases in the middle. The CDR3 bases are TGTGCCAGCAGTGAAGGAGGATCGGAAGCTTTCTTT. This sequence encodes CASSEGGSEAFF.

The chain carries TRBV7-2 and TRBJ2-7; tentatively, D is TRBD1 (6 bases). Looked up from germline, CDR1 is SGHTA and CDR2 is FQGNSA. The CDR3 runs to 14 residues. The ends were cut back, 9 bases at V and 0 bases at J, with 15 bases in the middle. CDR3 bases: TGTGCCAGTACCGTTGGACAGAGCTCCTACGAGCAGTACTTC. It translates to CASTVGQSSYEQYF.

V and J are TRBV28 and TRBJ1-5; no clear D. Trimming pared 6 bases from V and 5 bases from J, leaving 8 bases between. CDR1 and CDR2 (germline): MDHEN, SYDVKM. The CDR3 is 12 residues long. The CDR3 spells CASSRRDQPQHF. Written as DNA, the CDR3 is TGTGCCAGCAGCCGACGGGATCAGCCCCAGCATTTT.

The chain recombines TRBV16 with TRBJ1-1; D remains ambiguous. The length of the CDR3 is 13 residues. Between the trimmed V and J ends, which lost 3 bases and 5 bases, there was a span of 10 bases. Germline values: CDR1 KGHSY, CDR2 FQNENV. CDR3 coding DNA: TGTGCCAGCAGCCATTCAGGAAGGACTGAAGCTTTCTTT. Translating it yields CASSHSGRTEAFF.

The V and J genes are TRBV5-4 and TRBJ2-1, with a tentative D call TRBD2 (5 bases). Trimming pared 2 bases from V and 9 bases from J, leaving 9 bases between. This CDR3 has 12 amino acids. The germline CDR1 and CDR2 sequences are SGHNT and YYREEE (reference sequence). The CDR3, as DNA: TGTGCCAGCAGCTTTGGAGGAGGTGAGCAGTTCTTC. This encodes CASSFGGGEQFF. The complete variable domain, with remaining parts taken from reference TRBV5-4 and TRBJ2-1, reads ETGVTQSPTHLIKTRGQQVTLRCSSQSGHNTVSWYQQALGQGPQFIFQYYREEENGRGNFPPRFSGLQFPNYSSELNVNALELDDSALYLCASSFGGGEQFFGPGTRLTVL.

The rearrangement links TRBV7-2 to TRBJ2-1; 7 positions match TRBD1. V lost 5 bases and J lost 7; bases outside the gene matches: 11. The CDR3 consists of 15 residues. Germline CDR1 reads SGHTA; CDR2 reads FQGNSA. CDR3 sequence reads: CASSPDRALRNEQFF. The CDR3 coding sequence is TGTGCCAGCAGCCCAGACAGGGCGTTAAGGAATGAGCAGTTCTTC.